The rows below give T cell receptor beta chains drawn from one sample of a study of T cell responses to AZD1222 COVID-19 vaccine. The assay was immunoSEQ multiplex PCR, and TCRdb's table has in-frame clones only and misses some. Among about 180,000 clones, approximately 94% were seen once, and the ten largest hold around 1.6%. The sequencing here drew on peripheral blood, taken 28 days after the second AZD1222 dose. Receptors originate from an adult who received the AZD1222 COVID-19 vaccine. The CDR3 runs from the conserved cysteine through the conserved F or W. D genes are given only for firm matches. Rows may omit the clone size; those that give it use once, few, many or a size class.

size	V	J	D	DNA	CDR3
NA	TRBV2	TRBJ1-2	TRBD1	TGTGCCAGCAGCCGGGACAGGGAGGATGGCTACACCTTC	CASSRDREDGYTF
NA	TRBV5-1	TRBJ1-5	NA	TGCGCCAGCAGCTTGTCAGGGGCTGGTCAGCCCCAGCATTTT	CASSLSGAGQPQHF
NA	TRBV18	TRBJ1-2	NA	TGTGCCAGCTCACCACAAGAGGGCTGGAACTATGGCTACACCTTC	CASSPQEGWNYGYTF
NA	TRBV3-1/TRBV3-2	TRBJ1-1	TRBD1	TGTGCCAGCAGCCAAGTGGGACAGGGGGCGTTGGGAGCTTTCTTT	CASSQVGQGALGAFF
NA	TRBV5-4	TRBJ2-1	TRBD1	TGTGCCAGCAGCCAGGGACAGGGGTCCTACAATGAGCAGTTCTTC	CASSQGQGSYNEQFF
NA	TRBV2	TRBJ2-2	TRBD2	TGTGCCACCAATAGCGGGGGGAACACCGGGGAGCTGTTTTTT	CATNSGGNTGELFF
NA	TRBV11-2	TRBJ1-1	NA	TGTGCCAGCAGCTTAGTGGTGGAGACTGAAGCTTTCTTT	CASSLVVETEAFF
NA	TRBV15	TRBJ2-3	NA	TGTGCCACCAGAGGGGACAGCACAGATACGCAGTATTTT	CATRGDSTDTQYF
NA	TRBV27	TRBJ1-2	NA	TGTGCCAGCAGTCCCCCCCCCTTGGGGGGGCGGGGTGGCTACACCTTC	CASSPPPLGGRGGYTF
NA	TRBV6-5	TRBJ1-1	NA	TGTGCCAGCAGTTATATAGGGCTGGGCACTGAAGCTTTCTTT	CASSYIGLGTEAFF
once	TRBV24-1	TRBJ1-2	TRBD1	TGTGCCACCAGTGATCCTGGACAGGATAACTATGGCTACACCTTC	CATSDPGQDNYGYTF
NA	TRBV6-2/TRBV6-3	TRBJ2-7	NA	TGTGCCAGCAGTTACTCGGGGCTGGGATTCTCCTACGAGCAGTACTTC	CASSYSGLGFSYEQYF
NA	TRBV11-3	TRBJ1-3	TRBD1	TGTGCCAGCAGCTTATTCGGACAGGGGGCTAACACCATATATTTT	CASSLFGQGANTIYF
NA	TRBV7-6	TRBJ1-5	NA	TGTGCCAGCAGCCGGACGGGTGGGAATCAGCCCCAGCATTTT	CASSRTGGNQPQHF
NA	TRBV3-1/TRBV3-2	TRBJ2-5	TRBD2	TGTGCCAGCAGCCTCTCAGCAGCGGGGGCATCAGAGACCCAGTACTTC	CASSLSAAGASETQYF
NA	TRBV27	TRBJ2-7	NA	TGTGCCAGCAGTCCGACAGGACCCTACGAGCAGTACTTC	CASSPTGPYEQYF
NA	TRBV29-1	TRBJ2-1	TRBD2	TGCAGCGTTGTGAGGCTAGCGGGGGGCCATGGCAATGAGCAGTTCTTC	CSVVRLAGGHGNEQFF
NA	TRBV7-9	TRBJ1-2	NA	TGTGCCAGCAGCTTAGCCATGACAGAGACCTATGGCTACACCTTC	CASSLAMTETYGYTF
NA	TRBV2	TRBJ2-7	NA	TGTGCCAGCAGTGAAATTTGGGGGACCTACGAGCAGTACTTC	CASSEIWGTYEQYF